This is a list of T cell receptor beta chains from one sample in a study of T cell changes during pregnancy in multiple sclerosis. Using immunoSEQ multiplex PCR, the repertoire was profiled, and TCRdb retains in-frame clones only, with some absent. The repertoire holds some 74,000 clones, around 92% seen once, with 2% to 2.5% in the top ten. Sequences were derived from peripheral blood, sampled before pregnancy. These receptors came from a female donor with multiple sclerosis, enrolled in a pregnancy study. Both conserved end residues are part of each CDR3. D genes are given only for firm matches. Size is stated for part of the rows, as once, few or many counts, or as a class when the clone is expanded.

size	V	D	J	DNA	CDR3
NA	TRBV28	NA	TRBJ1-2	TGTGCCAGCAGTTTAACAGGGTCGGGCTACACCTTC	CASSLTGSGYTF
NA	TRBV5-1	TRBD1	TRBJ1-1	TGCGCCAGCAGCTTGGAGGACAGGGGGCCCACTGAAGCTTTCTTT	CASSLEDRGPTEAFF
NA	TRBV27	NA	TRBJ2-7	TGTGCCAGCAGTTTACTCAGCGGGCGCAGCTACGAGCAGTACTTC	CASSLLSGRSYEQYF
NA	TRBV6-5	NA	TRBJ2-2	TGTGCCAGCAAACCTAGGAGGAACACCGGGGAGCTGTTTTTT	CASKPRRNTGELFF
NA	TRBV7-8	NA	TRBJ2-3	TGTGCCAGCAGCCCTTTAACAGGAGATACGCAGTATTTT	CASSPLTGDTQYF
NA	TRBV7-9	TRBD2	TRBJ2-7	TGTGCCAGCAGCGGAGGACGTGCGGGGGTTTCCTACGAGCAGTACTTC	CASSGGRAGVSYEQYF
NA	TRBV19	TRBD1	TRBJ2-2	TGTGCCAGTAGTATAGTACAGGGGGCCGGAGAGCTGTTTTTT	CASSIVQGAGELFF
NA	TRBV7-2	NA	TRBJ2-1	TGTGCCAGCAGCTTAGGGGACTTTTACAATGAGCAGTTCTTC	CASSLGDFYNEQFF
NA	TRBV5-1	NA	TRBJ2-7	TGCGCCAGCAGCTCAAGAGGGAGCTCCTACGAGCAGTACTTC	CASSSRGSSYEQYF
NA	TRBV9	NA	TRBJ2-1	TGTGCCAGCAGCGGGCGAGTGGGCAGCGGCATCTCCCACAATGAGCAGTTCTTC	CASSGRVGSGISHNEQFF
NA	TRBV5-4	TRBD2	TRBJ2-7	TGTGCCAGCAGCCAGCGGGACTCCTACGAGCAGTACTTC	CASSQRDSYEQYF
NA	TRBV5-3	TRBD2	TRBJ2-5	TGTGCCAGAAGCGTCGCCGGGACTAGCGGGGACCAAGAGACCCAGTACTTC	CARSVAGTSGDQETQYF
NA	TRBV4-2	TRBD2	TRBJ2-2	TGTGCCAGCAGCCCTGGGGGGGTGGGACTAGCGGGAGGATCCGGGGAGCTGTTTTTT	CASSPGGVGLAGGSGELFF
once	TRBV19	TRBD2	TRBJ2-5	TGTGCCAGTGGGACTAGCGGGACGGAGACCCAGTACTTC	CASGTSGTETQYF
NA	TRBV7-6	NA	TRBJ2-2	TGTGCCAGCAGCGGTCTAAAGAACACCGGGGAGCTGTTTTTT	CASSGLKNTGELFF
NA	TRBV5-1	TRBD1	TRBJ1-4	TGCGCCAGCAGCTTGACAGAGACAGGGCGGAATGAAAAACTGTTTTTT	CASSLTETGRNEKLFF
NA	TRBV11-3	NA	TRBJ1-1	TGTGCCAGCAGCCCCAGGAGGACGGGTCTAAACACTGAAGCTTTCTTT	CASSPRRTGLNTEAFF
NA	TRBV29-1	NA	TRBJ1-2	TGCAGCGTTGACGGTGAGGGCTCCTATGGCTACACCTTC	CSVDGEGSYGYTF
NA	TRBV18	TRBD2	TRBJ2-7	TGTGCCAGCTCACCAGTCTCTAGCGGGCCCCTCGAGCAGTACTTC	CASSPVSSGPLEQYF
NA	TRBV29-1	NA	TRBJ2-3	TGCAGCGTTCCCCATGGCGGAGTTACAGATACGCAGTATTTT	CSVPHGGVTDTQYF
NA	TRBV5-6	NA	TRBJ2-2	TGTGCCAGCAGCTCATCGTATCGGAGATGGACCGGGGAGCTGTTTTTT	CASSSSYRRWTGELFF
once	TRBV2	TRBD1	TRBJ1-5	TGTGCCAGCAGCGGAGGGACAGCGGCTCATCAGCCCCAGCATTTT	CASSGGTAAHQPQHF
NA	TRBV6-5	NA	TRBJ1-1	TGTGCCAGCAGTTTCGGCGTGGGGGGTACCACTGAAGCTTTCTTT	CASSFGVGGTTEAFF
NA	TRBV10-3	NA	TRBJ2-2	TGTGCCATCAGCACAGGCACCGGGGAGCTGTTTTTT	CAISTGTGELFF
once	TRBV7-2	TRBD1	TRBJ1-2	TGTGCCAGCACGGGACAGCGAAACTATGGCTACACCTTC	CASTGQRNYGYTF
NA	TRBV5-6	NA	TRBJ2-1	TGTGCCAGCAGGGGGGGGGCTAGCGGCCACTACAATGAGCAGTTCTTC	CASRGGASGHYNEQFF
NA	TRBV10-3	NA	TRBJ2-3	TGTGCCATCTCTGAGGACAGTACATTGACAGATACGCAGTATTTT	CAISEDSTLTDTQYF
NA	TRBV19	NA	TRBJ2-2	TGTGCCAGTAGTATACTAGCCACCGGGGAGCTGTTTTTT	CASSILATGELFF
NA	TRBV6-5	NA	TRBJ2-1	TGTGCCAGCAGTGGGAGATACAATGAGCAGTTCTTC	CASSGRYNEQFF
NA	TRBV27	NA	TRBJ1-5	TGTGCCAGCAGTTTAATGGGAGCCGGCAATCAGCCCCAGCATTTT	CASSLMGAGNQPQHF
NA	TRBV2	NA	TRBJ2-3	TGTGCCAGCTGGCGGGGCACCGTACCCACAGATACGCAGTATTTT	CASWRGTVPTDTQYF
NA	TRBV5-6	TRBD1	TRBJ2-7	TGTGCCAGCAGCTTGAGGACAGGGGCGTTCGAGCAGTACTTC	CASSLRTGAFEQYF
NA	TRBV5-1	TRBD1	TRBJ1-1	TGCGCCAGCAGCCCAGGGGGCCTTAGGTCCACTGAAGCTTTCTTT	CASSPGGLRSTEAFF
NA	TRBV4-3	NA	TRBJ1-4	TGCGCCAGCAGCCAAGATCGGACTTACTCTGAAAAACTGTTTTTT	CASSQDRTYSEKLFF
NA	TRBV4-2	NA	TRBJ2-3	TGTGCCAGCAGCCAAGAACTACTTCCCACAGATACGCAGTATTTT	CASSQELLPTDTQYF
NA	TRBV27	TRBD1	TRBJ1-4	TGTGCCAGCAGTTTAACAGGGGCTAATGAAAAACTGTTTTTT	CASSLTGANEKLFF
NA	TRBV18	TRBD1	TRBJ1-4	TGTGCCAGCTCACCTCGGGACAGCCCAACTAATGAAAAACTGTTTTTT	CASSPRDSPTNEKLFF
once	TRBV6-4	NA	TRBJ1-1	TGTGCCAGCAGAGAGACAACGAACACTGAAGCTTTCTTT	CASRETTNTEAFF
NA	TRBV9	NA	TRBJ2-7	TGTGCCAGCAGCCCCAGGGGGGACGAGCAGTACTTC	CASSPRGDEQYF
NA	TRBV9	TRBD1	TRBJ1-5	TGTGCCAGCAGCGTAGAAGGGGGCCCCGGTCAGCCCCAGCATTTT	CASSVEGGPGQPQHF
NA	TRBV27	TRBD2	TRBJ2-7	TGTGCCAGCAGGGGACTAGCGGGAGGGCCCTCCTACGAGCAGTACTTC	CASRGLAGGPSYEQYF
once	TRBV5-4	NA	TRBJ2-1	TGTGCCAGCAGCCCGGCGGGTAGCAATGAGCAGTTCTTC	CASSPAGSNEQFF
NA	TRBV6-1	NA	TRBJ1-5	TGTGCCAGCAGTGAAGCGTCGGGAGTTACTCAGCCCCAGCATTTT	CASSEASGVTQPQHF
many	TRBV28	TRBD2	TRBJ2-2	TGTGCCAGCAGTATTCCGACTAGCGGGAGGACCGGGGAGCTGTTTTTT	CASSIPTSGRTGELFF